This TCR beta chain was documented in a study of preoperative IRX-2 immunotherapy in early breast cancer. The J segment lost 1 base and the V segment lost 4 bases, leaving 10 bases of the junction unmatched. The CDR3 totals 18 residues. Germline assignment: CDR1 LNHDA and CDR2 SQIVND (reference sequence). TCRdb's copy holds only in-frame clones and misses some; the assay was immunoSEQ multiplex PCR. This table holds 5,000 to 6,500 clones, around 64% found once. Treatment of the sample: preoperative locoregional IRX-2 cytokine immunotherapy. Preoperative locoregional IRX-2 cytokine immunotherapy was tested in the phase Ib source study.

The sequencing here drew on tumor tissue, taken before IRX-2 immunotherapy. The chain has TRBV19 and TRBJ2-6; TRBD1 aligns across 7 bases. This sequence was found in a human donor with breast cancer. The CDR3 loop is CASSTETGPLSGANVLTF. CDR3 in DNA: TGTGCCAGTAGTACGGAGACAGGGCCGCTATCTGGGGCCAACGTCCTGACTTTC.